This T cell receptor beta chain appears in the sequencing data of a study of graft-versus-host responses after intestinal transplantation. Germline CDR1 is MNHNY and CDR2 is SVGAGI (reference sequence). This CDR3 region has 14 residues. Trimming cost V 5 bases and J 3 bases, with 14 bases left between them. Study conclusions and caveats: HvG clone declines early post-transplant were associated with peak circulating GvH levels.

Method: immunoSEQ multiplex PCR; TCRdb's copy keeps in-frame clones and lacks some. The table includes 80,000 to 95,000 clones, about 93% detected once. This clone was seen once. Its antigen remains unidentified. This sequence joins TRBV6-6 and TRBJ2-7; either TRBD1 or TRBD2 may fit D (5 bases each). This specimen was unstimulated CD8+ T cells sorted from spleen or lymph node cells, taken before intestinal transplant. The TCR was taken from a human donor who received an intestinal transplant. The CDR3 nucleotides read TGTGCCAGCAGTCCCCAGGGTGCGGGCTACGAGCAGTACTTC. It specifies CASSPQGAGYEQYF.